This TCR beta chain was retrieved from a study of regulatory T cells in long-lasting Graves disease. CDR1 and CDR2 (germline): SGHAT, FQNNGV. This CDR3 contains 15 residues. Time point described: newly diagnosed GD, antithyroid drugs for less than 3 months. Scientists built the TCR library using RNA that was extracted from PBMCs. Graves' disease diagnosis relied on American Thyroid Association guidelines. The source of the patients was an endocrinology department in Xi'an, China. Study results and caveats: Segments TRBV28, TRBJ1-2 and TRBJ2-5 showed preferential usage in persistent disease.

Library construction for TCR beta used iRepertoire HTBI primers and Arm-PCR of CDR3 regions. TCRdb itself ran the multiplex PCR reads through MiXCR, one entry per CDR3 protein. The data contain around 420,000 distinct CDR3 sequences, 15% of them singletons. This clonotype was observed at least ten times. Its specificity is unknown. One end of the junction varies from germline; a read error may be responsible. This same sample was also taken into another study, of T cells in Graves' hyperthyroidism and ophthalmopathy. That publication notes: Primed by the HTBI set, a first-round RT-PCR was run on the TCR CDR3.

Sequenced here: peripheral blood mononuclear cells (PBMCs), sampled at new diagnosis, from a patient treated with antithyroid drugs. This TCR came from a woman between 40 and 55 years old with Graves disease. This chain joins TRBV11-2 and TRBJ2-7; 7 bases agree with TRBD2. The CDR3 loop reads CASSLGTTSSHEQYF. The CDR3 DNA follows: TGTGCCAGCAGCCTCGGGACTACCAGCTCCCACGAGCAGTACTTC.